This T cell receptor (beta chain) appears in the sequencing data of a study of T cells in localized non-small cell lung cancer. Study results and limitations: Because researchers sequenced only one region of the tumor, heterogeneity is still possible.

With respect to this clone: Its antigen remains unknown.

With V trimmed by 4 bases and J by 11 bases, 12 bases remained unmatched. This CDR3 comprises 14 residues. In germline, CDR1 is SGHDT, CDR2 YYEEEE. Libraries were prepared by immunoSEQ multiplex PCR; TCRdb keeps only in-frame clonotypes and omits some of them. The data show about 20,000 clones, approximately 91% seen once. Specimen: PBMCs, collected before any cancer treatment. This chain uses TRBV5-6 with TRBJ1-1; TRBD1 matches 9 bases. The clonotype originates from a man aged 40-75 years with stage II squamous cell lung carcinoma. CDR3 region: CASSLTRTGAGAFF. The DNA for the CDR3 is TGTGCCAGCAGCCTGACCCGGACAGGGGCGGGGGCTTTCTTT.